The 28 T cell receptor beta chains in this list originate from one sample, sequenced in a study of shared clonotypes between healthy human individuals (dated by TCRdb to the early 2020s). Receptor amplification or capture employed the immunoSEQ multiplex PCR assay. TCRdb mirrors the immuneACCESS table, restricted to in-frame sequences. Some clones are absent from its copies; in checked studies, under half trace to an unresolved V gene, and the reason for the others is unknown. Within this sample are some 2.3 million clones, with 85% to 95% of them counted one time only. The ten largest make up 0.39% of the sample. Input material: naive CD4+ T cells from PBMCs. The label giving this sample's cell subset or site can be read as: CD45RA+ positively selected. These receptors were collected from a man younger than 35 in good health. Some clones in this sample may be carry-over from other donors' samples.

V is TRBV28 and J is TRBJ2-3, with D perhaps TRBD2 (7 bases). V was shortened by 1 base and J by 6 bases, with 17 bases between the two germline ends. CDR1 is MDHEN, CDR2 SYDVKM, per germline. The CDR3 covers 16 residues. For the CDR3, the DNA is TGTGCCAGCAGTTTATACGGAGGGGGAGGGTCGGATACGCAGTATTTT. Its translation: CASSLYGGGGSDTQYF.

This clone occurred a few times. The same CDR3 arises from other DNA sequences in this sample as well. The chain carries TRBV30 and TRBJ1-1; tentative D call: TRBD1 (5 bases). The length of the CDR3 is 12 residues. Germline CDR1 reads GTSNPN; CDR2 reads SVGIG (reference sequence). Trimming left V 1 base short and J 4 bases short, with 7 bases between. The CDR3 region is CAWSGGGTEAFF. DNA of the CDR3: TGTGCCTGGAGTGGGGGGGGCACTGAAGCTTTCTTT.

The V and J genes are TRBV5-6 and TRBJ2-6, with D possibly being TRBD1 (5 bases). Germline V gene sequence: CDR1 SGHDT, CDR2 YYEEEE. There are 15 residues in the CDR3. Trimming left V 4 bases short and J 2 bases short, with 10 bases between. The CDR3 nucleotides read TGTGCCAGCAGCCCTCTGGGGCCTGGGGCCAACGTCCTGACTTTC. Its translation is CASSPLGPGANVLTF.

This clone was observed once. The chain carries TRBV11-2 and TRBJ2-3; D gene unclear. The CDR3 contains 12 residues. The V gene's germline CDR1 is SGHAT and CDR2 FQNNGV. Trimming pared 6 bases from V and 6 bases from J, leaving 10 bases between. In DNA, the CDR3 is TGTGCCAGCAGGAAAACTGAGGATACGCAGTATTTT. Translated: CASRKTEDTQYF.

The rearrangement links TRBV4-1 to TRBJ1-1; D is ambiguous. CDR1 and CDR2 (germline): MGHRA, YSYEKL. This CDR3 region has 15 residues. Trimming took off 3 bases at V and 0 bases at J, with 11 bases between the two ends. The DNA for the CDR3 is TGCGCCAGCAGCCATTCTAAAACCATGAACACTGAAGCTTTCTTT. Protein: CASSHSKTMNTEAFF.

V gene TRBV28 combines with J gene TRBJ1-2; possible D gene TRBD1, 5 bases. Trimming cost V 6 bases and J 8 bases, with 13 bases left between them. CDR1 MDHEN and CDR2 SYDVKM come from the germline V gene. This CDR3 has 12 residues. The CDR3 DNA follows: TGTGCCAGCAGCTTCCGGGGCCCCGGCTACACCTTC. This codes for CASSFRGPGYTF.

The J gene is TRBJ2-7, the V gene TRBV6-5, with D tentatively TRBD2 (6 bases). This CDR3 has 13 residues. Germline values: CDR1 MNHEY, CDR2 SVGAGI. Trimming pared 0 bases from V and 6 bases from J, leaving 9 bases between. This CDR3 reads CASSYSRGIEQYF. CDR3 nucleotide sequence: TGTGCCAGCAGTTACTCGCGCGGGATCGAGCAGTACTTC.

The rearrangement joins TRBV6-1 to TRBJ2-5; maybe TRBD1 (6 bases). The CDR3 runs to 14 residues. In germline, CDR1 is MNHNS, CDR2 SASEGT. Trimming left V 8 bases short and J 0 bases short, with 13 bases between. Written as DNA, the CDR3 is TGTGCCAGCTACAGGGACCTATACCAAGAGACCCAGTACTTC. Its translation: CASYRDLYQETQYF.

In its sample, this clone was seen once. The gene calls are TRBV4-1 and TRBJ2-1, with 9 bases fitting TRBD2. Trimming removed 1 base from V and 6 bases from J; junction bases left unmatched: 4. This CDR3 region has 15 residues. The V gene's germline CDR1 is MGHRA and CDR2 YSYEKL. The chain's CDR3 is CASSQGSGSVNEQFF. In DNA form, the CDR3 reads TGCGCCAGCAGCCAAGGTAGCGGGAGCGTCAATGAGCAGTTCTTC.

This sequence joins TRBV5-8 and TRBJ1-5; D gene uncertain. Germline V gene sequence: CDR1 SGHTS, CDR2 YDEGEE. The V end lost 1 base, the J end lost 6 bases, and 14 bases lay between the germline ends. This CDR3 is 15 amino acids long. The CDR3 is CASSLWPRTRQPQHF. The CDR3, as DNA: TGTGCCAGCAGCTTGTGGCCAAGAACACGTCAGCCCCAGCATTTT.

The chain uses TRBV27 and TRBJ2-7; 12 bases align to TRBD1. The CDR3 is made up of 15 amino acids. V lost 7 bases and J lost 7; bases outside the gene matches: 11. Germline CDR1 reads MNHEY; CDR2 reads SMNVEV (reference sequence). The CDR3 bases are TGTGCCAGCAACATCCGGGACAGGGGGCTTTGGGAGCAGTACTTC. It translates to CASNIRDRGLWEQYF.

The chain combines TRBV28 with TRBJ2-5; 8 bases map to TRBD1. Germline-derived CDR1 and CDR2 are MDHEN and SYDVKM. The trim removed 6 bases at V and 6 bases at J, leaving 12 bases unmatched. This CDR3 has 15 residues. The CDR3 DNA reads as TGTGCCAGCAGGGGCCGGGACAGGCTAGCTCAGACCCAGTACTTC. The encoded protein is CASRGRDRLAQTQYF.

V and J are TRBV2 and TRBJ2-3; 8 bases align to TRBD2. Germline V gene sequence: CDR1 SNHLY, CDR2 FYNNEI. V lost 6 bases to trimming and J lost 2 bases; unmatched junction nucleotides: 13. The CDR3 is made up of 17 amino acids. CDR3 loop: CASRGVWIAGPTDTQYF. The CDR3, as DNA: TGTGCCAGCAGGGGGGTTTGGATAGCGGGGCCCACAGATACGCAGTATTTT.

The chain joins TRBV6-5 to TRBJ2-7; TRBD2 aligns across 8 bases. The V gene end was trimmed by 8 bases and the J gene end by 7 bases; junction bases not matched to a gene: 13. The CDR3 has 14 amino acids. Germline CDR1 and CDR2: MNHEY and SVGAGI. For the CDR3, the DNA is TGTGCCAGCCGAAGGGCTAGCGGGCCTTTGGAGCAGTACTTC. Its translation: CASRRASGPLEQYF.

CDR3 amino acids: CASSPGQGIQPQHF. CDR3 nucleotide sequence: TGTGCCAGCTCCCCCGGACAGGGAATCCAGCCCCAGCATTTT. The chain has TRBV19 and TRBJ1-5, with TRBD1 matching 8 bases. The CDR3 extends over 14 amino acids. V dropped 9 bases and J dropped 7; count of bases not matched to a gene: 11. CDR1 and CDR2 (germline): LNHDA, SQIVND (reference sequence).

This chain links TRBV12-5 with TRBJ2-6, with TRBD1 matching 8 bases. This CDR3 has 17 amino acids. Germline CDR1 reads LGHNT; CDR2 reads FRNRAP. V was clipped by 3 bases and J by 3 bases; unmatched bases: 7. In nucleotides, the CDR3 is TGTGCTAGTGGTTTCTCTCTCGACAGGGGTGGGGCCAACGTCCTGACTTTC. Its translation is CASGFSLDRGGANVLTF.

V usage is TRBV5-1 and J usage is TRBJ1-1; a possible D gene is TRBD1 (5 bases). This CDR3 is built from 15 residues. CDR1 is SGHRS, CDR2 YFSETQ, per germline. Trimming shortened V by 1 base and J by 1 base, and 11 bases separated the two germline ends. CDR3 region: CASSLRGGTNTEAFF. For the CDR3, the DNA is TGCGCCAGCAGCTTGAGGGGCGGAACGAACACTGAAGCTTTCTTT.

The rearrangement uses TRBV5-1 and TRBJ2-3, with D possibly called TRBD1 or TRBD2 (5 bases each). V dropped 3 bases and J dropped 0 bases, with 14 bases sitting between them. CDR3 length equals 16 residues. Looked up from germline, CDR1 is SGHRS and CDR2 is YFSETQ. CDR3 DNA sequence: TGCGCCAGCAGCTCCGGGGCCTCCCAAAGCACAGATACGCAGTATTTT. Protein sequence: CASSSGASQSTDTQYF.

The chain uses TRBV28 and TRBJ2-5, with 8 bases matching TRBD1. This CDR3 spans 17 amino acids. Germline-derived CDR1 and CDR2 are MDHEN and SYDVKM. V shed 6 bases and J 7 bases; nucleotides not matched to a gene: 19. CDR3 amino acids: CASSSDRARPLEGTQYF. CDR3 in DNA: TGTGCCAGCAGCTCGGACAGGGCTAGACCCTTAGAAGGGACCCAGTACTTC.

The rearrangement links TRBV29-1 to TRBJ1-6; D is possibly TRBD1 (5 bases). V lost 4 bases to trimming and J lost 6 bases, with 7 bases between them. Germline CDR1 and CDR2: SQVTM and ANQGSEA. The length of the CDR3 is 12 residues. The CDR3 is CSVGDSNSPLHF. CDR3 nucleotide sequence: TGCAGCGTTGGCGACAGTAATTCACCCCTCCACTTT.

The chain joins TRBV4-2 to TRBJ2-1; 9 bases line up with TRBD2. CDR1 and CDR2 from the germline V gene are LGHNA and YNFKEQ. The CDR3 runs 15 residues. V lost 1 base and J lost 9; bases outside the gene matches: 7. CDR3 nucleotides: TGTGCCAGCAGCCAAGTCATTAGCGGGAGTCTTGAGCAGTTCTTC. Its translation is CASSQVISGSLEQFF.

This chain connects TRBV6-1 to TRBJ1-2; D may be TRBD1 (6 bases). The V end lost 4 bases, the J end lost 8 bases, and 11 bases lay between the germline ends. The CDR3 is made up of 12 amino acids. The germline gives CDR1 MNHNS, CDR2 SASEGT. This CDR3 is CASSGGADGYTF. The CDR3 DNA is TGTGCCAGCAGTGGGGGGGCAGACGGCTACACCTTC.

The chain links TRBV28 to TRBJ1-1; weak D call: TRBD1 (5 bases). The CDR3 is 16 residues long. Trimming took 4 bases from V and 1 from J, leaving 16 bases between them. Germline V CDR1 and CDR2: MDHEN, SYDVKM. Here the CDR3 DNA reads TGTGCCAGCAGTTCGGCGGGAGGGGATGGGAACACTGAAGCTTTCTTT. Protein: CASSSAGGDGNTEAFF.

The rearrangement links TRBV19 to TRBJ1-5, with a tentative D call TRBD1 (6 bases). Germline values: CDR1 LNHDA, CDR2 SQIVND (reference sequence). Between the trimmed V and J ends, which lost 1 base and 1 base, there was a span of 11 bases. There are 16 residues in the CDR3. Here the CDR3 DNA reads TGTGCCAGTAGTATAGTAGGGGGGCCCAGCAATCAGCCCCAGCATTTT. This encodes CASSIVGGPSNQPQHF.

The chain recombines TRBV30 with TRBJ1-2; no clear D. The CDR3 covers 12 residues. The V end was cut by 0 bases, the J end by 7 bases, with 9 bases between. Per the germline V gene, CDR1 is GTSNPN and CDR2 is SVGIG (reference sequence). The CDR3 protein is CAWSVRGFGYTF. CDR3 bases: TGTGCCTGGAGTGTGCGAGGGTTTGGCTACACCTTC.

The V call is TRBV7-2, the J call TRBJ1-4; no clear D gene. With 2 bases removed from V and 8 bases from J, the gap between germline ends came to 12 bases. Germline assignment: CDR1 SGHTA and CDR2 FQGNSA. This CDR3 region has 14 residues. CDR3 amino acids: CASSLFLRPEKLFF. In DNA, the CDR3 is TGTGCCAGCAGCTTATTTCTAAGGCCAGAAAAACTGTTTTTT. Full variable domain (remainder filled in from reference TRBV7-2 and TRBJ1-4): GAGVSQSPSNKVTEKGKDVELRCDPISGHTALYWYRQSLGQGLEFLIYFQGNSAPDKSGLPSDRFSAERTGGSVSTLTIQRTQQEDSAVYLCASSLFLRPEKLFFGSGTQLSVL.

Comments on this clone: Sequence at one end of the junction differs from germline and may be a read error. The chain uses TRBV28 and TRBJ1-3; D uncertain. This CDR3 has 13 residues. Germline CDR1 and CDR2: MDHEN and SYDVKM. CDR3: CASRSDPLVFWHF. The CDR3 DNA reads TGTGCCAGCAGAAGCGATCCCTTGGTCTTCTGGCATTTT.

The V call is TRBV9, the J call TRBJ2-7; 10 bases line up with TRBD2. With 3 bases clipped from V and 3 bases from J, the junction kept 12 bases outside the gene matches. CDR1 and CDR2 (germline): SGDLS, YYNGEE. The CDR3 is 17 amino acids. CDR3 loop: CASSAGTPPSGGYEQYF. The CDR3 DNA reads TGTGCCAGCAGCGCCGGGACTCCCCCTAGCGGGGGCTACGAGCAGTACTTC.